The 23 T cell receptor beta chains below come from one sample, sequenced in a study of beta chain features in type 1 diabetes (dated by TCRdb to about 2018). Libraries were constructed by the immunoSEQ multiplex PCR assay. The High Capacity cDNA Reverse Transcription Kit was used to reverse transcribe all of the isolated RNA, meaning that expressed TCRB transcripts were what got sequenced. TCRdb provides this immuneACCESS table in a form limited to in-frame rearrangements. Some clones are lacking; in checked studies, under half of them reflect an unresolved V gene, and why the rest are absent is not known. The sample table shows fewer than 550,000 clones, and 10% to 12% are seen once. The ten largest make up roughly 0.046% of the sample. The sample taken for sequencing was naive CD4+ T cells from blood. The cell subset or site tag for this specimen amounts to: true naive CD4+ T cells. The receptors derive from a woman under 30 in good health.

This chain connects TRBV28 to TRBJ2-3; D is unresolved. Germline CDR1 reads MDHEN; CDR2 reads SYDVKM. This CDR3 spans 13 amino acids. The V end was cut by 2 bases, the J end by 10 bases, with 13 bases between. The chain's CDR3 is CASSLVGPQAQYF. Here the CDR3 DNA reads TGTGCCAGCAGTTTAGTTGGACCCCAAGCGCAGTATTTT.

This clone occurred a few times. The chain has TRBV29-1 and TRBJ2-7; 9 bases are shared with TRBD2. The J segment lost 6 bases and the V segment lost 0 bases, leaving 12 bases of the junction unmatched. The CDR3 has 16 amino acids. The V gene's germline CDR1 is SQVTM and CDR2 ANQGSEA. Here the CDR3 DNA reads TGCAGCGTTGAAGATCGGTTAGGGCTAGCGGGAACCGAGCAGTACTTC. Its translation: CSVEDRLGLAGTEQYF.

J is TRBJ1-2 and V is TRBV14; no clear D. Trimming cost V 1 base and J 4 bases, with 10 bases left between them. Germline V lookup: CDR1 SGHDN, CDR2 FVKESK. The CDR3 covers 14 residues. CDR3 region: CASSQAGMRYGYTF. The CDR3 coding sequence is TGTGCCAGCAGCCAAGCAGGAATGCGCTATGGCTACACCTTC. Variable domain in full (rest from reference TRBV14 and TRBJ1-2): EAGVTQFPSHSVIEKGQTVTLRCDPISGHDNLYWYRRVMGKEIKFLLHFVKESKQDESGMPNNRFLAERTGGTYSTLKVQPAELEDSGVYFCASSQAGMRYGYTFGSGTRLTVV.

The chain links TRBV7-9 to TRBJ2-7; D remains unclear. The CDR3 is made up of 14 amino acids. Germline CDR1 is SEHNR and CDR2 is FQNEAQ (reference sequence). V was cut by 2 bases and J by 5 bases, with 13 bases left in between. As DNA, the CDR3 is TGTGCCAGCAGCTTATCAATCAGTAGGGACGAGCAGTACTTC. It yields the protein CASSLSISRDEQYF.

The rearrangement joins TRBV4-2 to TRBJ2-2, with D perhaps being TRBD1 or TRBD2 (5 bases each). Germline CDR1 reads LGHNA; CDR2 reads YNFKEQ. CDR3 length equals 15 residues. V lost 7 bases, J lost 4 bases, and 16 bases lay in between. CDR3 region: CASTPMRGTTGELFF. The CDR3 nucleotides read TGTGCCAGCACCCCTATGAGGGGCACCACCGGGGAGCTGTTTTTT.

This clone came up a few times. The CDR3 region is CASSSDLTGELFF. CDR3 sequence (DNA): TGTGCCAGCAGCTCAGACCTAACCGGGGAGCTGTTTTTT. The chain has TRBV7-9 and TRBJ2-2; D is uncertain. The V end lost 4 bases, the J end lost 5 bases, and 8 bases lay between the germline ends. Germline-derived CDR1 and CDR2 are SEHNR and FQNEAQ (reference sequence). The CDR3 sequence is 13 residues long.

This clone occurred a few times. The rearrangement links TRBV27 to TRBJ2-7, with 10 nucleotides matching TRBD2. Germline V gene sequence: CDR1 MNHEY, CDR2 SMNVEV (reference sequence). V lost 5 bases and J lost 6; bases outside the gene matches: 7. The CDR3 consists of 14 residues. In DNA, the CDR3 is TGTGCCAGCAGTATCCTAGCGGGAGATATCGAGCAGTACTTC. Translating gives CASSILAGDIEQYF.

Only a few counts were recorded for this clone. This chain joins TRBV5-4 and TRBJ2-5; D uncertain. Germline V gene data show CDR1 as SGHNT and CDR2 as YYREEE (reference sequence). V lost 0 bases and J lost 4, with 7 bases in between. The CDR3 spans 13 residues. This CDR3 reads CASSLAGGETQYF. The CDR3 bases are TGTGCCAGCAGCTTGGCAGGTGGAGAGACCCAGTACTTC.

The chain joins TRBV30 to TRBJ1-5; D is ambiguous. V was shortened by 2 bases and J by 5 bases, with 13 bases between the two germline ends. Germline V CDR1 and CDR2: GTSNPN, SVGIG (reference sequence). The length of the CDR3 is 14 residues. The CDR3 region has the DNA TGTGCCTGGAGTAGACTACAAGGGCATCAGCCCCAGCATTTT. Translated, it gives CAWSRLQGHQPQHF. Drawing the rest from reference TRBV30 and TRBJ1-5, the complete variable domain is SQTIHQWPATLVQPVGSPLSLECTVEGTSNPNLYWYRQAAGRGLQLLFYSVGIGQISSEVPQNLSASRPQDRQFILSSKKLLLSDSGFYLCAWSRLQGHQPQHFGDGTRLSIL.

This chain uses TRBV7-2 with TRBJ2-5, with TRBD1 identical over 11 bases. The ends lost 11 bases at V and 5 bases at J; junction bases unmatched: 4. Germline V gene sequence: CDR1 SGHTA, CDR2 FQGNSA. This CDR3 is 12 amino acids long. The CDR3 sequence is CAGTGGRETQYF. The CDR3 region has the DNA TGTGCCGGGACAGGGGGGAGGGAGACCCAGTACTTC.

This clone was counted a few times. This chain links TRBV30 with TRBJ2-3; 12 bases line up with TRBD2. The CDR3 sequence is 17 residues long. Germline lookup yields CDR1 GTSNPN and CDR2 SVGIG (reference sequence). J lost 2 bases, V lost 0 bases, and 6 bases had no gene match. The DNA of the CDR3 is TGTGCCTGGAGTGTGACCCGGACTAGCGGGGACACAGATACGCAGTATTTT. Translated: CAWSVTRTSGDTDTQYF.

This clone was seen a handful of times. The chain links TRBV6-5 to TRBJ1-5, with unresolved D. V gave up 2 bases and J gave up 3 bases, with 11 bases separating them. CDR1 MNHEY and CDR2 SVGAGI come from the germline V gene. This CDR3 has 15 residues. The CDR3 DNA follows: TGTGCCAGCAGTTACGCGGCCGGGAACAATCAGCCCCAGCATTTT. Translating it yields CASSYAAGNNQPQHF.

This clone was counted a few times. V gene TRBV7-2 combines with J gene TRBJ2-3, with D tentatively TRBD1 (6 bases). V was trimmed by 1 base and J by 3 bases, leaving 8 bases between them. Germline assignment: CDR1 SGHTA and CDR2 FQGNSA. There are 14 residues in the CDR3. The CDR3 loop is CASSLDGQTDTQYF. The CDR3 DNA is TGTGCCAGCAGCTTAGATGGACAGACAGATACGCAGTATTTT.

V is TRBV15 and J is TRBJ2-5; no reliable D call. V lost 0 bases and J 2 bases, leaving 13 bases between the germline ends. CDR3 length equals 16 residues. The germline CDR1 and CDR2 sequences are LNHNV and YYDKDF (reference sequence). CDR3 bases: TGTGCCACCAGCAGAGATCTTTGGGGTTCGCAAGAGACCCAGTACTTC. It translates to CATSRDLWGSQETQYF.

The chain is built from TRBV7-2 and TRBJ2-1; the D call may be TRBD1 or TRBD2 (5 bases each). The germline CDR1 and CDR2 sequences are SGHTA and FQGNSA. The V end lost 5 bases, the J end lost 14 bases, and 16 bases lay between the germline ends. CDR3 length: 12 amino acids. The CDR3 here is CASSAPLAGKFF. The CDR3 DNA is TGTGCCAGCAGCGCACCTCTAGCAGGGAAGTTCTTC.

This clone was counted between two and nine times. This sequence joins TRBV9 and TRBJ2-2; 10 bases fit TRBD2. From germline, CDR1 is SGDLS and CDR2 YYNGEE. CDR3 size: 16 residues. The ends lost 0 bases at V and 7 bases at J; junction bases unmatched: 6. This CDR3 reads CASSVDSGRLGGELFF. CDR3 DNA: TGTGCCAGCAGCGTAGATAGCGGGAGGTTGGGCGGGGAGCTGTTTTTT. The full variable domain, rest sourced from reference TRBV9 and TRBJ2-2, is DSGVTQTPKHLITATGQRVTLRCSPRSGDLSVYWYQQSLDQGLQFLIQYYNGEERAKGNILERFSAQQFPDLHSELNLSSLELGDSALYFCASSVDSGRLGGELFFGEGSRLTVL.

Of note for this clone: Additional DNA sequences in this sample encode the identical CDR3. This chain links TRBV29-1 with TRBJ2-3, with 9 bases identical to TRBD1. CDR3 size: 13 residues. Per the germline V gene, CDR1 is SQVTM and CDR2 is ANQGSEA. With 6 bases clipped from V and 3 bases from J, the junction kept 4 bases outside the gene matches. CDR3 amino acids: CSVGGQGTDTQYF. The CDR3 DNA reads as TGCAGCGTCGGGGGACAGGGTACAGATACGCAGTATTTT.

The rearrangement joins TRBV9 to TRBJ2-3; tentatively, D is TRBD2 (6 bases). The germline V gene encodes CDR1 SGDLS and CDR2 YYNGEE. This CDR3 has 18 residues. Trimming shortened V by 4 bases and J by 4 bases, and 25 bases separated the two germline ends. CDR3 DNA sequence: TGTGCCAGCAGCCCCACTAGCAGTAGAAACCCCTCATCAGATACGCAGTATTTT. Translating it yields CASSPTSSRNPSSDTQYF.

This clone was picked up a small number of times. This chain connects TRBV7-2 to TRBJ2-1; TRBD2 aligns across 8 bases. Germline values: CDR1 SGHTA, CDR2 FQGNSA. Trimming removed 5 bases from V and 9 bases from J; junction bases left unmatched: 12. CDR3 length: 15 residues. DNA for the CDR3: TGTGCCAGCAGCGCAGCGGGAGTGGCTGGGACTGAGCAGTTCTTC. Translated: CASSAAGVAGTEQFF.

This rearrangement joins TRBV28 to TRBJ2-6; D possibly uses TRBD1 or TRBD2 (5 bases each). The CDR3 has 14 residues. Trimming removed 8 bases from V and 4 bases from J, with 12 bases in between. Germline V CDR1 and CDR2: MDHEN, SYDVKM. The CDR3 protein is CASLGVVGANVLTF. The CDR3 nucleotides read TGTGCCAGCCTGGGGGTGGTCGGGGCCAACGTCCTGACTTTC.

The CDR3: CAWSVSRLARNNEQFF. CDR3 bases: TGTGCCTGGAGTGTATCGCGTCTAGCGCGTAACAATGAGCAGTTCTTC. The chain is built from TRBV30 and TRBJ2-1, with D possibly matching TRBD2 (6 bases). Trimming cost V 0 bases and J 5 bases, with 17 bases left between them. Germline V gene data show CDR1 as GTSNPN and CDR2 as SVGIG (reference sequence). CDR3 size: 16 residues.

This chain uses TRBV4-3 with TRBJ2-7, with a tentative D call TRBD2 (7 bases). The germline V gene encodes CDR1 LGHNA and CDR2 YSLEER. Trimming pared 4 bases from V and 4 bases from J, leaving 14 bases between. The CDR3 has 14 residues. CDR3 DNA: TGCGCCAGCAGCCGTTGGCGGGGGACATACGAGCAGTACTTC. It encodes CASSRWRGTYEQYF.

The genes are TRBV9 and TRBJ2-7; 9 bases match TRBD1. Germline assignment: CDR1 SGDLS and CDR2 YYNGEE. J was trimmed by 3 bases and V by 0 bases; bases with no gene match: 7. The CDR3 totals 16 residues. In DNA, the CDR3 is TGTGCCAGCAGCGTAGCTGGGACAGGGCCACTCTACGAGCAGTACTTC. This gives the protein CASSVAGTGPLYEQYF.